This entry concerns a single T cell receptor (beta chain). Its antigen is not known. The entry originates in a study of blood T cells in healthy people across ages. Per sample, at least 5 micrograms of total RNA were extracted. Study results and caveats: Roughly linearly, TCR beta diversity per million T cells fell as age increased.

The second PCR ran roughly 7 to 11 cycles with a sample-barcoded 5' primer and J-beta primers. Every sample returned 2.5 million or more CDR3-containing paired-end reads. TCRdb used MiXCR to reprocess the 5' RACE reads, holding one entry per CDR3 protein. Of around 1,900,000 distinct CDR3 sequences listed, 30% to 40% are singletons. The CDR3 is 15 residues long. V lost 6 bases, J lost 9 bases, and 8 bases stayed unmatched. The receptor comes from a human donor in good health. The gene calls are TRBV12-3 or TRBV12-4 and TRBJ2-5; 15 bases are a match to TRBD2. Sequencing input: blood. In DNA form, the CDR3 reads TGTGCCAGCAGCAAAGGACTAGCGGGGGGGCGGGCCCAGTACTTC. Residues: CASSKGLAGGRAQYF.